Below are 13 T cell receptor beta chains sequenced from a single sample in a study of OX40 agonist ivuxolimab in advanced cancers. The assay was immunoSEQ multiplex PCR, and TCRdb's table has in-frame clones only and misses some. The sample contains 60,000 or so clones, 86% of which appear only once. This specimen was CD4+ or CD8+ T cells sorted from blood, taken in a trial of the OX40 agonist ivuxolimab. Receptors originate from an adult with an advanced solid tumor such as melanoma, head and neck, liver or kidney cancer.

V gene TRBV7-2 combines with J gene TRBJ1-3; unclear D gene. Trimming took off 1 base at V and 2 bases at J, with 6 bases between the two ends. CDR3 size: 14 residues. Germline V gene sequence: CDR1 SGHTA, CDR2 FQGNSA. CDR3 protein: CASSLVVTGNTIYF. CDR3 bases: TGTGCCAGCAGCTTAGTTGTTACTGGAAACACCATATATTTT.

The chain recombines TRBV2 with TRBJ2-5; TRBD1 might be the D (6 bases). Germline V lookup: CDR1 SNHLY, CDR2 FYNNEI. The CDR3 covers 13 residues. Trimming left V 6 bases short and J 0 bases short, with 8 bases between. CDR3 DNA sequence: TGTGCCAGCAGGGACAGTGACCAAGAGACCCAGTACTTC. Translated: CASRDSDQETQYF.

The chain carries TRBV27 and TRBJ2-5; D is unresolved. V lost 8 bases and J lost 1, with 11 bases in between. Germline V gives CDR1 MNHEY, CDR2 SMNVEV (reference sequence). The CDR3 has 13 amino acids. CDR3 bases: TGTGCCAGCTTTAGCCGGGCCCAAGAGACCCAGTACTTC. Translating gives CASFSRAQETQYF.

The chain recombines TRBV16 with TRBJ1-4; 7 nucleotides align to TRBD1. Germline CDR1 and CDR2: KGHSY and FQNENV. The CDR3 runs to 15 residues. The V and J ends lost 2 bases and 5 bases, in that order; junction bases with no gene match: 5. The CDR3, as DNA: TGTGCCAGCAGCCAACCTGGGACAGTAAATGAAAAACTGTTTTTT. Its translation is CASSQPGTVNEKLFF.

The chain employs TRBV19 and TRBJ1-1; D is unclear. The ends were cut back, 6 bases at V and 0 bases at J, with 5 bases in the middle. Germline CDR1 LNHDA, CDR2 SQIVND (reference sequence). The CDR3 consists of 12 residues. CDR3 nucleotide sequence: TGTGCCAGTAGGCGCGTGAACACTGAAGCTTTCTTT. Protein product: CASRRVNTEAFF.

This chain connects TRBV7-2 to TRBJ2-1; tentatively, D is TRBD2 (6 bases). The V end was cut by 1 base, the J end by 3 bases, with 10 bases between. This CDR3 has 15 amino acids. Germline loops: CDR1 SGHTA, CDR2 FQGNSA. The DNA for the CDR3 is TGTGCCAGCAGCTTAGTATGGGGGGACTACAATGAGCAGTTCTTC. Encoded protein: CASSLVWGDYNEQFF.

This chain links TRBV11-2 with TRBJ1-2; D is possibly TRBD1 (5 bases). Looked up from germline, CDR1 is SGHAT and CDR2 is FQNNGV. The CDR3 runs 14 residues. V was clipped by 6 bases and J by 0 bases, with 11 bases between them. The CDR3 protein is CASSAEGPNYGYTF. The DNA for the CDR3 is TGTGCCAGCAGTGCCGAGGGGCCTAACTATGGCTACACCTTC. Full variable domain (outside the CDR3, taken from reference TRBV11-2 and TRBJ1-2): EAGVAQSPRYKIIEKRQSVAFWCNPISGHATLYWYQQILGQGPKLLIQFQNNGVVDDSQLPKDRFSAERLKGVDSTLKIQPAKLEDSAVYLCASSAEGPNYGYTFGSGTRLTVV.

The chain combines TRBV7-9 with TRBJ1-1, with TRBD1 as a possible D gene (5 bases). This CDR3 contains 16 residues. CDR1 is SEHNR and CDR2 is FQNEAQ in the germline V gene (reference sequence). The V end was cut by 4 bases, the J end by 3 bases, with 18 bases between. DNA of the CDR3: TGTGCCAGCAGCTACATGAGTGGGGGGTCGGACACTGAAGCTTTCTTT. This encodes CASSYMSGGSDTEAFF. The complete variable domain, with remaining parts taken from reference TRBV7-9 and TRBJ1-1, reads DTGVSQNPRHKITKRGQNVTFRCDPISEHNRLYWYRQTLGQGPEFLTYFQNEAQLEKSRLLSDRFSAERPKGSFSTLEIQRTEQGDSAMYLCASSYMSGGSDTEAFFGQGTRLTVV.

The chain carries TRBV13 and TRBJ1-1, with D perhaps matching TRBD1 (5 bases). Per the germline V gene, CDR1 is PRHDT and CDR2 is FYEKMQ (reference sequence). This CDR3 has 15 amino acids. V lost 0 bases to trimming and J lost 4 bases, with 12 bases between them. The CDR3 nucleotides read TGTGCCAGCAGCTTAGGGGAGGGGAGGCCCACTGAAGCTTTCTTT. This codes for CASSLGEGRPTEAFF.

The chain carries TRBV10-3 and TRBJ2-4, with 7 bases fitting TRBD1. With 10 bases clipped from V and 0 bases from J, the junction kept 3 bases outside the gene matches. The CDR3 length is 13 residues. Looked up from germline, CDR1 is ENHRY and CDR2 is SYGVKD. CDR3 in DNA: TGTGCCACTACAGGGGAAGCCAAAAACATTCAGTACTTC. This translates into CATTGEAKNIQYF.

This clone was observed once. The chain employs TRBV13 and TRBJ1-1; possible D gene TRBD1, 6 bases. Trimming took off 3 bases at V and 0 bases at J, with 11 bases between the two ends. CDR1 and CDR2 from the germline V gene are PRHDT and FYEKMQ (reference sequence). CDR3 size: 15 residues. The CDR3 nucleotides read TGTGCCAGCAGCTTCTCAGGGGAGATGAACACTGAAGCTTTCTTT. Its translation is CASSFSGEMNTEAFF.

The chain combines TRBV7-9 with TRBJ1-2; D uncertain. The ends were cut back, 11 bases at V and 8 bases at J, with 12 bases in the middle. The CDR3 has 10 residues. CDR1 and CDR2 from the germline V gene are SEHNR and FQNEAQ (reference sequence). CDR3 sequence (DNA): TGTGCCTTGGCCGGTTGGGGCTACACCTTC. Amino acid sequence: CALAGWGYTF.

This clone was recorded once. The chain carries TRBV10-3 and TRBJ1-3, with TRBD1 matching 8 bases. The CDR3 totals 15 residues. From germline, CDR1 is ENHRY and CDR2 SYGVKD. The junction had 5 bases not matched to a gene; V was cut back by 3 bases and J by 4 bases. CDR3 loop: CAISDRTGPGNTIYF. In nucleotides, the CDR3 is TGTGCCATCAGTGATAGGACAGGGCCGGGAAACACCATATATTTT.